The clone carrying this TCR beta chain appeared once. The data were obtained in a study of immune evolution from preneoplasia to lung adenocarcinoma. Assay used: immunoSEQ multiplex PCR; TCRdb lists only in-frame clones, some missing. The table has 3,500 to 4,500 clones, about 89% seen once. Germline loops: CDR1 MDHEN, CDR2 SYDVKM. The CDR3 has 11 amino acids. V usage is TRBV28 and J usage is TRBJ1-2; 8 bases are a match to TRBD1. Sequences were obtained from FFPE minimally invasive lung adenocarcinoma tissue. The receptor comes from a donor at least 70 years old with lung adenocarcinoma. The CDR3 region is CGTGTGVGYTF. The CDR3 DNA reads TGTGGGACAGGGACTGGAGTTGGCTACACCTTC.